The following is a T cell receptor (beta chain) sequence with its context. Its antigen is undetermined. This record comes from a study of cytomegalovirus exposure and HLA in healthy donors. Whole-study findings and limits: The study put some 160 TCR beta chains on its list as cytomegalovirus-associated. The dataset shows that most TCR sequences were rare, while some public TCRs occurred in many donors.

The CDR3 has 17 amino acids. Germline V lookup: CDR1 LNHDA, CDR2 SQIVND (reference sequence). Trimming removed 2 bases at V and 7 bases at J, with 18 bases between. Both 60 Vbeta primers and 13 Jbeta primers went into the PCR. Measured with immunoSEQ multiplex PCR; TCRdb has only the in-frame clones, and not every one. The data show approximately 160,000 clones, 75% to 80% seen once. Healthy bone marrow donors made up the cohort. J is TRBJ1-6 and V is TRBV19, with D perhaps TRBD1 (5 bases). Sequencing was performed on PBMCs. The receptor's source is a male donor in good health and CMV-seronegative. CDR3 protein: CASSIIPDGGGNSPLHF. The DNA of the CDR3 is TGTGCCAGTAGTATAATTCCGGACGGGGGGGGGAATTCACCCCTCCACTTT.